This TCR beta chain comes out of a study of shared clonotypes between healthy human individuals. The germline V gene has CDR1 KGHSH and CDR2 LQKENI. The V end lost 2 bases, the J end lost 5 bases, and 7 bases lay between the germline ends. The CDR3 totals 13 residues. The study ran the assay at deep level. In the original analysis: ImmunoSEQ output held junction-only sequences without quality scores, so filtering differed. Only in-frame clones appear in the TCRdb table, and some are missing; sequencing was by immunoSEQ multiplex PCR. V and J calls and clone size are copied from that table; D and trimming were computed from the DNA. The sample has 1.5 million to 1.9 million clones, 95% to 99% seen once. Donors were healthy HIV-negative adults without recently reported acute infections or vaccinations.

This sequence was found in a man aged 25 to 40 in good health. Sequencing was carried out using naive CD4+ T cells sorted from blood. Subset noted: CD45RA+ positively selected. The rearrangement joins TRBV18 to TRBJ2-1; no reliable D call. Written as DNA, the CDR3 is TGTGCCAGCTCACCATTCGGAGACAATGAGCAGTTCTTC. Amino acids: CASSPFGDNEQFF.